Listed below are T cell receptor beta chains from one sample, sequenced in a study of cytomegalovirus exposure and HLA in healthy donors. Sequencing used immunoSEQ multiplex PCR; TCRdb keeps in-frame clones, though not all of them. The sample gives about 110,000 clones, roughly 82% of which show up once; around 2.6% is in the top ten. Sequencing was done on a sample of PBMCs. Every receptor here comes from a male donor in good health and CMV-seropositive. Both conserved end residues are part of each CDR3. A D gene is named only where the DNA matches it firmly. A clone size is listed for some rows: how often the clone was seen (once, few, many), or a class if it is expanded.

>.|TRBV5-1|TRBJ2-3|.
CASSLGTAPDTQYF
TGCGCCAGCAGCTTGGGGACAGCCCCAGATACGCAGTATTTT
>.|TRBV19|TRBJ2-7|.
CASSIGQGVYEQYF
TGTGCCAGTAGTATAGGTCAGGGCGTCTACGAGCAGTACTTC
>TRBD2|TRBV4-1|TRBJ2-3|.
CASSQVAGGARRTDTQYF
TGCGCCAGCAGCCAAGTTGCGGGGGGTGCTCGGCGCACAGATACGCAGTATTTT
>.|TRBV6-5|TRBJ2-7|.
CASSSLFQGSYEQYF
TGTGCCAGCAGTTCGCTATTTCAGGGGTCGTACGAGCAGTACTTC
>.|TRBV29-1|TRBJ2-6|.
CSVLGSGANVLTF
TGCAGCGTTCTAGGTAGTGGGGCCAACGTCCTGACTTTC
>.|TRBV7-2|TRBJ2-3|.
CASSLKPGRQDTQYF
TGTGCCAGCAGCTTAAAACCAGGGCGGCAAGATACGCAGTATTTT
>TRBD2|TRBV6-1|TRBJ2-7|.
CASSGGLAGRSYEQYF
TGTGCCAGCAGTGGGGGACTAGCGGGACGGTCCTACGAGCAGTACTTC
>TRBD2|TRBV9|TRBJ2-7|.
CASSAKSGTLGEQYF
TGTGCCAGCAGCGCCAAGAGCGGGACCCTAGGCGAGCAGTACTTC
>TRBD1|TRBV6-6|TRBJ2-7|once
CASSIRTGGSYEQYF
TGTGCCAGCAGTATACGGACAGGGGGATCCTACGAGCAGTACTTC
>.|TRBV5-4|TRBJ1-4|once
CASSFQGGEKLFF
TGTGCCAGCAGCTTCCAGGGAGGTGAAAAACTGTTTTTT
>TRBD1|TRBV5-1|TRBJ1-6|.
CASGSLTGPYNSPLHF
TGCGCCAGCGGCTCGTTGACAGGGCCCTATAATTCACCCCTCCACTTT
>.|TRBV9|TRBJ1-1|.
CASSPRQDPNTEAFF
TGTGCCAGCAGCCCCCGACAGGACCCAAACACTGAAGCTTTCTTT
>TRBD1|TRBV7-6|TRBJ2-5|.
CASSSQGQGYQETQYF
TGTGCCAGCAGCTCCCAGGGACAGGGGTACCAAGAGACCCAGTACTTC
>TRBD1|TRBV13|TRBJ2-7|.
CASSLGQGAREQYF
TGTGCCAGCAGCCTGGGACAGGGGGCTCGCGAGCAGTACTTC
>.|TRBV2|TRBJ2-7|.
CASSTTSSYEQYF
TGTGCCAGCAGTACTACCAGCTCCTACGAGCAGTACTTC
>.|TRBV6-1|TRBJ1-6|.
CASSEFDSSSYNSPLHF
TGTGCCAGCAGTGAATTCGACAGCAGCTCCTATAATTCACCCCTCCACTTT
>TRBD1|TRBV7-9|TRBJ2-1|.
CASSDRGGEQFF
TGTGCCAGCAGCGACAGGGGAGGTGAGCAGTTCTTC
>TRBD2|TRBV7-8|TRBJ2-1|.
CASSLARGERESGEQFF
TGTGCCAGCAGCTTAGCTCGTGGGGAGCGGGAAAGCGGTGAGCAGTTCTTC
>TRBD1|TRBV7-8|TRBJ1-1|once
CASSWNPEDRQGTEAFF
TGTGCCAGCAGCTGGAACCCAGAGGACAGGCAAGGCACTGAAGCTTTCTTT
>.|TRBV14|TRBJ1-2|.
CASSLRNNYGYTF
TGTGCCAGCAGCCTTAGAAATAACTATGGCTACACCTTC
>TRBD1|TRBV27|TRBJ1-1|.
CASSLSWTGGVAFF
TGTGCCAGCAGTTTATCCTGGACAGGGGGTGTCGCTTTCTTT
>TRBD2|TRBV4-1|TRBJ2-7|.
CASRSTSGGSFYEQYF
TGCGCCAGCAGATCTACTAGCGGGGGGTCCTTCTACGAGCAGTACTTC
>.|TRBV30|TRBJ1-1|.
CAWSGASGTEAFF
TGTGCCTGGAGTGGAGCCTCGGGGACTGAAGCTTTCTTT
>.|TRBV2|TRBJ2-2|once
CASKHNAGFAGELFF
TGTGCCAGCAAACATAATGCAGGGTTCGCCGGGGAGCTGTTTTTT
>.|TRBV7-8|TRBJ2-7|once
CASSPRPRENEQYF
TGTGCCAGCAGCCCGAGGCCCCGGGAGAACGAGCAGTACTTC
>.|TRBV7-2|TRBJ1-1|once
CASSFRKNTEAFF
TGTGCCAGCAGCTTCAGAAAGAACACTGAAGCTTTCTTT
>TRBD2|TRBV4-2|TRBJ2-5|.
CASSQTSGQETQYF
TGTGCCAGCAGCCAGACTAGCGGCCAAGAGACCCAGTACTTC
>TRBD1|TRBV6-6|TRBJ1-5|.
CASSYGTGWSQPQNF
TGTGCCAGCAGTTACGGGACAGGGTGGAGTCAGCCCCAGAATTTT
>.|TRBV7-8|TRBJ2-7|.
CASSLAYRAGEQYF
TGTGCCAGCAGCTTAGCGTACAGGGCTGGGGAGCAGTACTTC
>.|TRBV28|TRBJ2-2|.
CASSSHQAGPNTGELFF
TGTGCCAGCAGTTCCCACCAGGCCGGCCCGAACACCGGGGAGCTGTTTTTT
>.|TRBV30|TRBJ1-1|once
CAWSTRSPEAFF
TGTGCCTGGAGTACGCGGTCCCCTGAAGCTTTCTTT
>.|TRBV29-1|TRBJ2-7|few
CSVEVGLGYEQYF
TGCAGCGTTGAAGTCGGACTCGGCTACGAGCAGTACTTC
>.|TRBV7-2|TRBJ2-7|.
CASSRRGEIDEQYF
TGTGCCAGCAGCCGACGCGGGGAGATCGACGAGCAGTACTTC
>TRBD2|TRBV6-6|TRBJ2-1|.
CASRPREGGYNEQFF
TGTGCCAGCAGACCCCGGGAGGGGGGGTACAATGAGCAGTTCTTC
>TRBD2|TRBV30|TRBJ2-7|.
CAQGASGRTEQYF
TGTGCCCAAGGGGCTAGCGGGAGGACCGAGCAGTACTTC
>.|TRBV7-9|TRBJ1-1|.
CASSSTAGEAFF
TGTGCCAGCAGTTCCACAGCGGGGGAAGCTTTCTTT
>.|TRBV4-1|TRBJ2-1|.
CASSQGFSPNEQFF
TGCGCCAGCAGCCAAGGGTTTAGTCCCAATGAGCAGTTCTTC
>.|TRBV5-4|TRBJ1-2|.
CASSPGGANYGYTF
TGTGCCAGCAGTCCGGGGGGGGCTAACTATGGCTACACCTTC
>TRBD2|TRBV4-3|TRBJ2-7|.
CASSQEIGTSGRAYEQYF
TGCGCCAGCAGCCAAGAAATTGGAACTAGCGGGAGGGCCTACGAGCAGTACTTC
>TRBD1|TRBV2|TRBJ2-7|.
CASQDRGYEQYF
TGTGCCAGCCAGGACAGGGGCTACGAGCAGTACTTC
>TRBD2|TRBV2|TRBJ2-1|.
CASSEGLGREPFNEQFF
TGTGCCAGCAGTGAAGGCCTGGGGCGGGAGCCGTTCAATGAGCAGTTCTTC
>TRBD1|TRBV30|TRBJ2-3|.
CAWSRIPGQCADTQYF
TGTGCCTGGAGTCGAATCCCGGGACAGTGCGCAGATACGCAGTATTTT
>.|TRBV7-7|TRBJ2-3|.
CASSLAPRDTQYF
TGTGCCAGCAGCTTAGCCCCCCGGGATACGCAGTATTTT
>.|TRBV5-4|TRBJ1-1|.
CASSESTGLNTEAFF
TGTGCCAGCAGCGAAAGTACAGGGTTGAACACTGAAGCTTTCTTT
>TRBD2|TRBV30|TRBJ2-1|.
CAWSVPSGSRGGNEQFF
TGTGCCTGGAGTGTACCTAGCGGGAGCCGTGGAGGAAATGAGCAGTTCTTC
>TRBD2|TRBV5-1|TRBJ2-5|.
CASSKGGGGSWETQYF
TGCGCCAGCAGCAAAGGTGGTGGCGGGAGTTGGGAGACCCAGTACTTC
>TRBD2|TRBV7-3|TRBJ2-1|.
CASSGSAGGVNEQFF
TGTGCCAGCAGCGGGTCAGCGGGGGGGGTTAATGAGCAGTTCTTC
>.|TRBV19|TRBJ1-5|.
CAIGGGGGGNQPQHF
TGTGCCATAGGAGGGGGAGGGGGTGGCAATCAGCCCCAGCATTTT
>.|TRBV19|TRBJ2-5|few
CASSRVLRETQYF
TGTGCCAGTAGCAGGGTTTTACGGGAGACCCAGTACTTC
>.|TRBV5-1|TRBJ2-2|.
CASSLYPGTGELFF
TGCGCCAGCAGCTTGTATCCGGGAACCGGGGAGCTGTTTTTT
>TRBD2|TRBV5-1|TRBJ2-3|.
CASSPRVGGGARMSQYF
TGCGCCAGCAGCCCACGAGTCGGCGGGGGGGCCAGGATGTCGCAGTATTTT
>TRBD1|TRBV5-1|TRBJ1-5|.
CASSLGAGGQPQHF
TGCGCCAGCAGCTTGGGAGCAGGGGGTCAGCCCCAGCATTTT
>.|TRBV7-2|TRBJ2-7|few
CASSSGGGYEQYF
TGTGCCAGCAGTTCGGGGGGCGGGTACGAGCAGTACTTC
>.|TRBV5-1|TRBJ1-3|.
CASSLSGQSSGNTIYF
TGCGCCAGCAGCTTGAGTGGACAGAGCTCTGGAAACACCATATATTTT
>TRBD1|TRBV29-1|TRBJ1-2|.
CSGTGQGYGYTF
TGCAGCGGAACAGGACAGGGGTATGGCTACACCTTC